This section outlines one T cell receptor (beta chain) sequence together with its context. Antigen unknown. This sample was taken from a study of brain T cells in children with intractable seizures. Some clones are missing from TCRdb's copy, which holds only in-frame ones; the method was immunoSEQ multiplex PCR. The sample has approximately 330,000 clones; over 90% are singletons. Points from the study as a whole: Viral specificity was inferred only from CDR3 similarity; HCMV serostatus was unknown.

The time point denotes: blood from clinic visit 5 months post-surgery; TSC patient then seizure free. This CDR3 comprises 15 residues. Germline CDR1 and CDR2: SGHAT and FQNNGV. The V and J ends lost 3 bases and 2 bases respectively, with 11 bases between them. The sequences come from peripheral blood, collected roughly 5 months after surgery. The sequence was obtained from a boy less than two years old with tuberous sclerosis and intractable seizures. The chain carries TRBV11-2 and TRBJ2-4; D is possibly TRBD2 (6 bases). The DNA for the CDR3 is TGTGCCAGCAGCTTTCCCGGGGGAACCAAAAACATTCAGTACTTC. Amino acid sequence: CASSFPGGTKNIQYF. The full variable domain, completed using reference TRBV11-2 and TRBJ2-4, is EAGVAQSPRYKIIEKRQSVAFWCNPISGHATLYWYQQILGQGPKLLIQFQNNGVVDDSQLPKDRFSAERLKGVDSTLKIQPAKLEDSAVYLCASSFPGGTKNIQYFGAGTRLSVL.